At least ten counts were recorded for the clone carrying this TCR beta chain. Germline CDR1 reads MNHEY; CDR2 reads SVGAGI. This CDR3 region has 14 residues. V was pared by 6 bases and J by 6 bases, with 16 bases between. Time point described: before trial treatment. Every donor's regimen consisted of nivolumab, ipilimumab, aspirin, low-dose cyclophosphamide and low-dose radiotherapy. Advanced solid tumors without tumor-infiltrating lymphocytes were required for inclusion. The data derive from a study of low-dose radiotherapy and immunotherapy resistance in tumors. The wider study: Across 26 weeks, 13 Gy in total went to Cohort 2, delivered as 1 Gy per fraction every two weeks.

Primers targeting TRAV and TRBV primed first-strand cDNA, covering alpha and beta chains. TCR amplification ran 15 to 25 PCR cycles using constant-region and V-primer adapter primers. TCRdb processed the reads anew with MiXCR; each CDR3 protein has one entry. Seen here are around 90,000 distinct CDR3 sequences, approximately 20% observed once, and the top ten hold about 5.9%. V is TRBV6-5 and J is TRBJ2-3, with D maybe TRBD2 (6 bases). The sequences come from PBMCs, collected before treatment. The TCR originated in a male donor with prostate cancer. The CDR3 here is CASRPSGGVDTQYF. As DNA, the CDR3 is TGTGCCAGCAGACCGTCCGGGGGTGTGGATACGCAGTATTTT.